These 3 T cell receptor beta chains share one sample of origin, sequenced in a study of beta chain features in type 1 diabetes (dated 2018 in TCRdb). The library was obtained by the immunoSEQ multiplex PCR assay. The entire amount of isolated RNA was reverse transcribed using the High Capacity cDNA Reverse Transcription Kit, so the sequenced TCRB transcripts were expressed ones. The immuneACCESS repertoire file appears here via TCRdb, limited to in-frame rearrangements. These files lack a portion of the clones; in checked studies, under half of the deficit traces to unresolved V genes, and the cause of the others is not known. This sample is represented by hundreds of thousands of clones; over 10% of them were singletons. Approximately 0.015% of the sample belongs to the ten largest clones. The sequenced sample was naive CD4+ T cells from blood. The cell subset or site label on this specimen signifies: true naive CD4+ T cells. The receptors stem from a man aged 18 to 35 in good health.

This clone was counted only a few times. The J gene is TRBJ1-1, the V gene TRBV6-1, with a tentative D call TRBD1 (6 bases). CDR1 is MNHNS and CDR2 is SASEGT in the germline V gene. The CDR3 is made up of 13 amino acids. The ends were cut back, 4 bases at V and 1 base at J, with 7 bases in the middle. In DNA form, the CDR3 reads TGTGCCAGCAGTGTACAGGGGAACACTGAAGCTTTCTTT. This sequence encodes CASSVQGNTEAFF.

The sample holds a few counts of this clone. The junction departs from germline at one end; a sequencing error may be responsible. Written as DNA, the CDR3 is TGTGCCAGCAGCTTGGGGACAGGGCGTCTCTTC. This codes for CASSLGTGRLF. This chain uses TRBV4-2 with TRBJ2-1; TRBD1 matches 9 bases. CDR1 is LGHNA, CDR2 YNFKEQ, per germline. This CDR3 has 11 amino acids.

The DNA of the CDR3 is TGCGCCAGCAGCCCCGGTGGGGGCAGCGCCGCTAACTATGGCTACACCTTC. Translation gives CASSPGGGSAANYGYTF. The gene calls are TRBV5-1 and TRBJ1-2; TRBD1 is a possible D gene (6 bases). Per germline, CDR1 SGHRS and CDR2 YFSETQ. The CDR3 covers 17 residues. With 4 bases removed from V and 0 bases from J, the gap between germline ends came to 19 bases.